The 8 T cell receptor beta chains below all came from one sample that was sequenced in a study of T-cell memory formation after mild COVID-19. TCRdb used MiXCR to reprocess the 5' RACE reads, holding one entry per CDR3 protein. The sample lists approximately 150,000 distinct CDR3 sequences, roughly a fifth occurring once. The sample taken for sequencing was PBMCs or a T cell subset sorted from them (not recorded which). These receptors were taken from an adult woman who had mild COVID-19 (a few samples of this study predate the infection). Cell type and time point are not known.

The genes are TRBV6-2 or TRBV6-3 and TRBJ2-7; 12 bases align to TRBD2. V trimming: 5 bases; J trimming: 2 bases; junction bases outside the gene matches: 4. Germline lookup yields CDR1 MNHEY and CDR2 SVGEGT. The CDR3 is 15 residues long. The DNA of the CDR3 is TGTGCCAGCAGTGATGGACTAGCGGGGCCCTACGAGCAGTACTTC. This gives the protein CASSDGLAGPYEQYF.

As for this clonotype: A junction boundary mismatches the germline segment, possibly from a read error. V gene TRBV11-3 combines with J gene TRBJ2-7; D is possibly TRBD1 or TRBD2 (5 bases each). CDR3 length: 14 amino acids. Per germline, CDR1 SGHNT and CDR2 YENEEA. The CDR3 DNA follows: TGTGCCAGCAGCTTAAACGGGGACGCCTACGAGCAGTGCTTC. It codes for CASSLNGDAYEQCF. The whole variable domain, filled in from reference TRBV11-3 and TRBJ2-7, reads EAGVVQSPRYKIIEKKQPVAFWCNPISGHNTLYWYLQNLGQGPELLIRYENEEAVDDSQLPKDRFSAERLKGVDSTLKIQPAELGDSAVYLCASSLNGDAYEQCFGPGTRLTVT.

In its sample, this clonotype was seen a few times. The chain uses TRBV7-9 and TRBJ2-7; 9 bases map to TRBD1. The trim removed 6 bases at V and 3 bases at J, leaving 12 bases unmatched. The CDR3 sequence is 16 residues long. The germline gives CDR1 SEHNR, CDR2 FQNEAQ (reference sequence). The CDR3 region is CASRRDPGQGNYEQYF. DNA of the CDR3: TGTGCCAGCAGACGTGATCCGGGACAGGGTAACTACGAGCAGTACTTC.

The chain combines TRBV11-2 with TRBJ1-1; no reliable D call. The CDR3 is 12 residues long. Germline V gives CDR1 SGHAT, CDR2 FQNNGV. The ends were cut back, 2 bases at V and 7 bases at J, with 8 bases in the middle. CDR3 bases: TGTGCCAGCAGCTTACCCTGGGATGAAGCTTTCTTT. Protein product: CASSLPWDEAFF.

The gene calls are TRBV4-2 and TRBJ2-3; the match to TRBD2 covers 9 bases. V dropped 0 bases and J dropped 4; count of bases not matched to a gene: 8. The CDR3 is 17 residues long. The germline gives CDR1 LGHNA, CDR2 YNFKEQ. CDR3 nucleotide sequence: TGTGCCAGCAGCCAAGATCCTACGACTAGCGGCGCAGATACGCAGTATTTT. This gives the protein CASSQDPTTSGADTQYF.

The CDR3 sequence is CSVVQGLYGYTF. In nucleotides, the CDR3 is TGCAGCGTTGTCCAGGGTCTATATGGCTACACCTTC. The V call is TRBV29-1, the J call TRBJ1-2, with D possibly TRBD1 on 5 matching bases. Germline CDR1 is SQVTM and CDR2 is ANQGSEA. Trimming left V 4 bases short and J 5 bases short, with 11 bases between. This CDR3 spans 12 amino acids.

This clonotype was counted only a few times. The V gene is TRBV12-3 or TRBV12-4, the J gene TRBJ2-3; D is unresolved. The CDR3 length is 12 residues. V was clipped by 3 bases and J by 8 bases, with 9 bases between them. DNA for the CDR3: TGTGCCAGCAGTTTCCCCCAACTTACGCAGTATTTT. It is translated as CASSFPQLTQYF.

This clonotype was detected only once. The chain recombines TRBV28 with TRBJ2-1, with 13 bases that match TRBD2. The germline CDR1 and CDR2 sequences are MDHEN and SYDVKM. This CDR3 is 14 amino acids long. V lost 10 bases and J lost 5; bases outside the gene matches: 5. The DNA for the CDR3 is TGTGCCACCCTGACTAGCGGGAGGAACAATGAGCAGTTCTTC. The encoded protein is CATLTSGRNNEQFF.